The next 15 T cell receptor beta chains were all read from a single sample in a study of cytomegalovirus exposure and HLA in healthy donors. Researchers ran the PCR with 60 Vbeta and 13 Jbeta primers. TCRdb keeps only in-frame clones here, not all; method: immunoSEQ multiplex PCR. The data contain some 84,000 clones, more than 60% of them seen just once; the ten biggest clones take up about 2%. Sequenced: PBMCs. The receptors derive from a boy aged 5-17 years in good health and CMV-seronegative.

The chain has TRBV6-5 and TRBJ1-1; a possible D gene is TRBD1 (6 bases). The V gene's germline CDR1 is MNHEY and CDR2 SVGAGI. This CDR3 contains 15 residues. The V end was cut by 8 bases, the J end by 4 bases, with 20 bases between. CDR3 loop: CASSTGGRGSTEAFF. CDR3 bases: TGTGCCAGCTCTACTGGGGGCAGGGGAAGCACTGAAGCTTTCTTT.

This chain connects TRBV29-1 to TRBJ2-7; tentatively, D is TRBD2 (6 bases). The CDR3 is 13 residues long. Per germline, CDR1 SQVTM and CDR2 ANQGSEA. The germline V and J ends were trimmed by 1 base and 6 bases, with 13 bases remaining between them. The CDR3, as DNA: TGCAGCGTTGAAGGCCGGGAGAGCTTCGAGCAGTACTTC. Protein sequence: CSVEGRESFEQYF.

This rearrangement joins TRBV6-5 to TRBJ2-1; 10 bases agree with TRBD2. V shed 8 bases and J 3 bases; nucleotides not matched to a gene: 7. The CDR3 extends over 15 amino acids. Germline CDR1 MNHEY, CDR2 SVGAGI. As DNA, the CDR3 is TGTGCCAGCCGAAGCGGGAGGGCCCTCTACAATGAGCAGTTCTTC. Translated: CASRSGRALYNEQFF.

This chain links TRBV7-8 with TRBJ1-5; a weak D match, TRBD1 (6 bases). Germline V gene data show CDR1 as SGHVS and CDR2 as FQNEAQ. V lost 4 bases to trimming and J lost 5 bases, with 12 bases between them. The CDR3 length is 14 residues. DNA of the CDR3: TGTGCCAGCAGCTCTTACAGGGTGGATCAGCCCCAGCATTTT. Translating it yields CASSSYRVDQPQHF.

This clone was detected only a few times. The rearrangement joins TRBV7-9 to TRBJ1-4; weak D call: TRBD1 (6 bases). Trimming took 1 base from V and 7 from J, leaving 13 bases between them. The CDR3 consists of 15 residues. CDR1 is SEHNR, CDR2 FQNEAQ, per germline (reference sequence). CDR3 coding DNA: TGTGCCAGCAGCTTAGGGGGGGGCGCAGTTGAAAAACTGTTTTTT. It yields the protein CASSLGGGAVEKLFF.

The chain is built from TRBV25-1 and TRBJ2-5; 9 nucleotides match TRBD1. Trimming removed 1 base from V and 6 bases from J; junction bases left unmatched: 6. The CDR3 extends over 15 amino acids. Looked up from germline, CDR1 is MGHDK and CDR2 is SYGVNS. The CDR3 reads CASSEFRTGVKTQYF. The CDR3 nucleotides are TGTGCCAGCAGTGAATTTAGGACAGGGGTTAAGACCCAGTACTTC.

The V gene is TRBV9, the J gene TRBJ1-2; unclear D gene. The V end lost 3 bases, the J end lost 4 bases, and 7 bases lay between the germline ends. This CDR3 region has 12 residues. Germline V gives CDR1 SGDLS, CDR2 YYNGEE. The CDR3 reads CASSDRLYGYTF. CDR3 DNA: TGTGCCAGCAGCGACCGACTCTATGGCTACACCTTC.

The chain links TRBV5-1 to TRBJ2-5; D remains unclear. The J call may be in error: the DNA end matches TRBJ2-7 better. The CDR3 totals 16 residues. The germline V gene has CDR1 SGHRS and CDR2 YFSETQ. DNA for the CDR3: TGCGCCAGCAGCTTGGGGCAGAGGCAAACCTCCTACGAGCAGTACTTC. Amino acid sequence: CASSLGQRQTSYEQYF.

The rearrangement joins TRBV7-2 to TRBJ2-5; 8 bases are shared with TRBD1. V was pared by 5 bases and J by 2 bases, with 7 bases of the junction left unmatched. From germline, CDR1 is SGHTA and CDR2 FQGNSA. This CDR3 spans 15 amino acids. The CDR3 DNA follows: TGTGCCAGCAGCCCTGTCAGGGGGCGGCAAGAGACCCAGTACTTC. This gives the protein CASSPVRGRQETQYF.

The chain carries TRBV25-1 and TRBJ2-7, with TRBD1 matching over 9 bases. This CDR3 contains 15 residues. CDR1 and CDR2 from the germline V gene are MGHDK and SYGVNS. The junction had 4 bases not matched to a gene; V was cut back by 0 bases and J by 4 bases. CDR3 DNA: TGTGCCAGCAGTGAATATAGGGACAGGGTGTACGAGCAGTACTTC. The encoded protein is CASSEYRDRVYEQYF.

V usage is TRBV4-1 and J usage is TRBJ1-2, with D maybe TRBD1 (5 bases). The V gene lost 1 base and the J gene lost 2 bases, with 14 bases spanning the gap. Germline V gives CDR1 MGHRA, CDR2 YSYEKL. The CDR3 loop spans 16 amino acids. The CDR3 loop reads CASSQGLRDSNYGYTF. The CDR3 DNA follows: TGCGCCAGCAGCCAAGGGTTAAGGGACTCGAACTATGGCTACACCTTC.

The chain recombines TRBV4-1 with TRBJ2-5, with a tentative D call TRBD2 (6 bases). The V and J ends lost 9 bases and 11 bases respectively, with 19 bases between them. This CDR3 contains 12 residues. Germline V lookup: CDR1 MGHRA, CDR2 YSYEKL. The CDR3 region has the DNA TGCGCCAGTGACGATTTGTCGGGGGAGCAGTACTTC. Its protein is CASDDLSGEQYF.

The rearrangement links TRBV5-1 to TRBJ2-2, with D maybe TRBD1 (6 bases). The CDR3 is made up of 15 amino acids. Germline V gene data show CDR1 as SGHRS and CDR2 as YFSETQ. V was shortened by 1 base and J by 1 base, with 8 bases between the two germline ends. In DNA, the CDR3 is TGCGCCAGCAGCTTGACAGGGATGAACACCGGGGAGCTGTTTTTT. Translated: CASSLTGMNTGELFF. Using reference TRBV5-1 and TRBJ2-2 for the parts outside the CDR3, the full variable domain is KAGVTQTPRYLIKTRGQQVTLSCSPISGHRSVSWYQQTPGQGLQFLFEYFSETQRNKGNFPGRFSGRQFSNSRSEMNVSTLELGDSALYLCASSLTGMNTGELFFGEGSRLTVL.

The chain is built from TRBV28 and TRBJ1-1; tentative D call: TRBD1 (5 bases). V was clipped by 7 bases and J by 5 bases, with 14 bases between them. Germline loops: CDR1 MDHEN, CDR2 SYDVKM. The CDR3 sequence is 13 residues long. CDR3 nucleotide sequence: TGTGCCAGCATCTTAACAGGTTGGACTGAAGCTTTCTTT. Translation gives CASILTGWTEAFF.

The V gene is TRBV5-1, the J gene TRBJ2-6, with D maybe TRBD2 (6 bases). With 7 bases removed from V and 4 bases from J, the gap between germline ends came to 9 bases. The CDR3 has 13 amino acids. Per germline, CDR1 SGHRS and CDR2 YFSETQ. CDR3 sequence reads: CASAGTGANVLTF. In DNA, the CDR3 is TGCGCCAGCGCGGGGACCGGGGCCAACGTCCTGACTTTC.